These 4 T cell receptor beta chains were sequenced from one sample in a study of cytomegalovirus exposure and HLA in healthy donors (TCRdb year 2017). Library preparation used the immunoSEQ multiplex PCR assay. For the multiplex PCR, a mixture combining 60 forward primers for TCR Vbeta segments and 13 reverse primers for TCR Jbeta segments was used. TCRdb mirrors the immuneACCESS table, restricted to in-frame sequences. Some clones are absent from its copies; in checked studies, under half trace to an unresolved V gene, and the reason for the others is unknown. This sample gives approximately 140,000 clones in total; around 79% of them show up just once. In total, the top ten clones hold 3.5% of the sample. The sample taken for sequencing was PBMCs. Receptors were obtained from a human donor in good health.

The genes are TRBV2 and TRBJ2-5, with D maybe TRBD2 (5 bases). The CDR3 extends over 13 amino acids. Germline V gene lookup returns CDR1 SNHLY and CDR2 FYNNEI. Trimming shortened V by 9 bases and J by 5 bases, and 16 bases separated the two germline ends. The CDR3 here is CASKLGFGETQYF. The CDR3 DNA reads as TGTGCCAGTAAACTAGGTTTCGGGGAGACCCAGTACTTC.

The sample holds one count of this clone. The genes are TRBV5-1 and TRBJ2-7; D gene unclear. V shed 4 bases and J shed 6 bases, with 14 bases lying between them. Germline V gene data show CDR1 as SGHRS and CDR2 as YFSETQ. The CDR3 has 13 amino acids. CDR3 sequence: CASSKDRLVEQYF. As DNA, the CDR3 is TGCGCCAGCAGCAAAGATAGATTGGTCGAGCAGTACTTC.

The chain combines TRBV7-9 with TRBJ1-4; 7 bases are shared with TRBD1. Germline CDR1 is SEHNR and CDR2 is FQNEAQ (reference sequence). The V gene end was trimmed by 5 bases and the J gene end by 5 bases; junction bases not matched to a gene: 8. The length of the CDR3 is 15 residues. The CDR3 loop is CASSVPTGKNEKLFF. The CDR3 DNA is TGTGCCAGCAGCGTGCCGACAGGGAAGAATGAAAAACTGTTTTTT.

V is TRBV5-1 and J is TRBJ2-5, with no clear D. TRBJ2-7 matches the DNA end more closely, so the J call is doubtful. Germline values: CDR1 SGHRS, CDR2 YFSETQ. The CDR3 covers 11 residues. The CDR3 sequence: CASSLEYEQYF. CDR3 coding DNA: TGCGCCAGCAGCTTGGAATACGAGCAGTACTTC.